A selection of T cell receptor beta chains follows, all from one sample in a study of T-cell reconstitution after alpha-beta-depleted transplantation in children. Via MiXCR, TCRdb re-called the PCR reads, giving one row per CDR3 protein. The sample lists some 280,000 distinct CDR3 sequences, more than 9% occurring once. The source material was PBMCs from the stem cell graft donor, sampled from the stem cell graft. The receptors originated from a human donor who donated a stem cell graft to a child with SCID. Both conserved end residues are trimmed from each CDR3. Fields, in order: V gene, J gene, CDR3 protein.

TRBV4-2	TRBJ1-3	ASSQESEGRNTIY
TRBV6-1	TRBJ1-4	ASRKGTANEKLF
TRBV5-1	TRBJ2-3	ASSTGGQGGTDTQY
TRBV5-1	TRBJ2-2	ASSLVNLRDTGELF
TRBV7-9	TRBJ1-5	ASGSGGQPQH
TRBV12-3/TRBV12-4	TRBJ2-5	ASSPSPGHRETQY
TRBV12-3/TRBV12-4	TRBJ2-2	ASRLGADSAELF
TRBV3-1	TRBJ2-5	ASSQILEEETQY
TRBV6-1	TRBJ2-7	ASSATRDYEQY
TRBV12-3/TRBV12-4	TRBJ2-1	ATRGSSYNEQF
TRBV5-1	TRBJ1-2	ASSISDEKYGYT
TRBV20-1	TRBJ1-2	SAPYVEVGVYT
TRBV5-1	TRBJ1-5	ASSLAGREQPQH
TRBV7-9	TRBJ2-5	ASSLSAEDVTQY
TRBV7-2	TRBJ2-2	ASSAGTAKVGELF
TRBV11-2	TRBJ2-1	ASSWTGDGEQF